This T cell receptor (beta chain) was captured by sequencing in a study of T-cell memory formation after mild COVID-19. TCRdb analysed the 5' RACE reads with MiXCR anew, one entry per CDR3 protein. Of some 180,000 distinct CDR3 sequences listed, about an eighth are singletons. The CDR3 consists of 15 residues. Per the germline V gene, CDR1 is KGHSH and CDR2 is LQKENI. The V and J ends lost 4 bases and 0 bases respectively, with 10 bases between them. The sequence was collected from a man younger than 30 who had mild COVID-19 (a few samples of this study predate the infection). Cell type and time point are not known. The chain has TRBV18 and TRBJ1-3; D ambiguous. Sequencing input: PBMCs or a T cell subset sorted from them (not recorded which). The CDR3, as DNA: TGTGCCAGCTCACTCACGGATCCCTCTGGAAACACCATATATTTT. This codes for CASSLTDPSGNTIYF.